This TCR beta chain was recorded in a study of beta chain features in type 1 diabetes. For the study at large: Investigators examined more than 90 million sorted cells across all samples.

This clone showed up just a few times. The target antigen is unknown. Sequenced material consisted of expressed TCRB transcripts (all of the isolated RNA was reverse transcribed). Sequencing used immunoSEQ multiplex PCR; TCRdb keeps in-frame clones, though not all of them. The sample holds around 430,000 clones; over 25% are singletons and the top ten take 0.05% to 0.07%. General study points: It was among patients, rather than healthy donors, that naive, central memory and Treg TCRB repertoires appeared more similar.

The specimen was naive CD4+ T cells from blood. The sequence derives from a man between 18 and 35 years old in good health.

The CDR3 here is CASSLLPNEQFF. CDR3 bases: TGTGCCAGCAGTTTATTACCCAATGAGCAGTTCTTC. This sequence joins TRBV28 and TRBJ2-1; D gene ambiguous. The germline V gene encodes CDR1 MDHEN and CDR2 SYDVKM. CDR3 length equals 12 residues. V shed 1 base and J shed 6 bases, with 4 bases lying between them.